This passage covers 18 T cell receptor beta chains from one sample sequenced in a study of shared clonotypes between healthy human individuals. The table came from immunoSEQ multiplex PCR; TCRdb's copy has only in-frame clones and leaves some out. The sample lists about 320,000 clones, around 86% occurring once. The sequencing sample was made of memory CD8+ T cells sorted from blood. Subset meaning: CD45RO+ cells pooled with CCR7-negative TemRA cells. The receptors originated from a man aged 18-30 years in good health.

The gene calls are TRBV18 and TRBJ1-3; no clear D. The CDR3 has 15 residues. V gave up 5 bases and J gave up 0 bases, with 11 bases separating them. CDR1 KGHSH and CDR2 LQKENI come from the germline V gene. CDR3: CASSLIRSSGNTIYF. DNA of the CDR3: TGTGCCAGCTCATTAATTCGGAGCTCTGGAAACACCATATATTTT.

This rearrangement joins TRBV10-2 to TRBJ2-3; 9 bases align to TRBD2. The trim removed 0 bases at V and 2 bases at J, leaving 6 bases unmatched. Germline V gene data show CDR1 as WSHSY and CDR2 as SAAADI. The CDR3 totals 17 residues. CDR3 nucleotides: TGCGCCAGCAGTGAGTCGAATCGCGGGGGGGCCACAGATACGCAGTATTTT. Translated: CASSESNRGGATDTQYF.

The CDR3 sequence: CASSLVTAGESTDTQYF. CDR3 sequence (DNA): TGTGCCAGCAGTTTAGTGACGGCGGGGGAGAGCACAGATACGCAGTATTTT. The chain couples TRBV28 to TRBJ2-3; TRBD2 matches at 7 bases. The CDR3 covers 17 residues. Germline V gives CDR1 MDHEN, CDR2 SYDVKM. Trimming at V came to 2 bases and at J to 0 bases, leaving 8 bases not matched to a gene.

The chain is built from TRBV7-2 and TRBJ1-1; TRBD1 aligns across 9 bases. The CDR3 has 14 amino acids. The germline gives CDR1 SGHTA, CDR2 FQGNSA. J was trimmed by 11 bases and V by 5 bases; bases with no gene match: 12. The CDR3 bases are TGTGCCAGCAGCAAACAGGGGGCCCTTTTGTCTGCTTTCTTT. Translation: CASSKQGALLSAFF.

Only one count was recorded for this clone. V gene TRBV28 combines with J gene TRBJ1-1; 7 bases are shared with TRBD1. This CDR3 spans 13 amino acids. The V gene's germline CDR1 is MDHEN and CDR2 SYDVKM. Germline trimming cut 6 bases from V and 4 bases from J; bases unmatched to any gene: 5. This chain's CDR3 is CASRHRGRTEAFF. CDR3 bases: TGTGCCAGCAGGCACAGGGGACGCACTGAAGCTTTCTTT. The full variable domain, rest sourced from reference TRBV28 and TRBJ1-1, is DVKVTQSSRYLVKRTGEKVFLECVQDMDHENMFWYRQDPGLGLRLIYFSYDVKMKEKGDIPEGYSVSREKKERFSLILESASTNQTSMYLCASRHRGRTEAFFGQGTRLTVV.

This clone appeared a single time. This chain connects TRBV19 to TRBJ1-1; D gene ambiguous. CDR3 size: 14 residues. CDR1 and CDR2 (germline): LNHDA, SQIVND (reference sequence). V gave up 0 bases and J gave up 2 bases, with 7 bases separating them. DNA for the CDR3: TGTGCCAGTAGTATAGATAACCTTAACACTGAAGCTTTCTTT. It yields the protein CASSIDNLNTEAFF.

The V gene is TRBV5-1, the J gene TRBJ2-1, with a weak D call TRBD2 (5 bases). The CDR3 sequence is 15 residues long. V lost 3 bases and J 4 bases, leaving 14 bases between the germline ends. Germline loops: CDR1 SGHRS, CDR2 YFSETQ. The CDR3 loop is CASSSGIDRYNEQFF. The CDR3 coding sequence is TGCGCCAGCAGCTCCGGGATCGATCGATACAATGAGCAGTTCTTC. The full variable domain, rest sourced from reference TRBV5-1 and TRBJ2-1, is KAGVTQTPRYLIKTRGQQVTLSCSPISGHRSVSWYQQTPGQGLQFLFEYFSETQRNKGNFPGRFSGRQFSNSRSEMNVSTLELGDSALYLCASSSGIDRYNEQFFGPGTRLTVL.

The chain couples TRBV7-6 to TRBJ2-2, with D possibly called TRBD1 or TRBD2 (5 bases each). Trimming left V 1 base short and J 0 bases short, with 12 bases between. From germline, CDR1 is SGHVS and CDR2 FNYEAQ. The CDR3 has 17 amino acids. The CDR3, as DNA: TGTGCCAGCAGCTTAGAAGGTGGGGGTGCGAACACCGGGGAGCTGTTTTTT. Protein product: CASSLEGGGANTGELFF.

V usage is TRBV6-1 and J usage is TRBJ2-1, with D hard to call. V gave up 3 bases and J gave up 8 bases, with 8 bases separating them. The germline CDR1 and CDR2 sequences are MNHNS and SASEGT. The CDR3 totals 12 residues. The CDR3 loop is CASSDRLDEQFF. The DNA of the CDR3 is TGTGCCAGCAGTGATCGCCTAGATGAGCAGTTCTTC.

The CDR3 here is CASSSGDSYEQYF. The CDR3 DNA reads TGTGCCAGCAGCTCCGGGGACTCCTACGAGCAGTACTTC. This chain joins TRBV13 and TRBJ2-7, with a weak D call TRBD2 (5 bases). Germline V CDR1 and CDR2: PRHDT, FYEKMQ (reference sequence). Trimming pared 4 bases from V and 0 bases from J, leaving 7 bases between. The CDR3 runs to 13 residues.

The table lists this clone with a few counts. The chain couples TRBV30 to TRBJ1-1; D gene uncertain. The CDR3 has 13 residues. The germline gives CDR1 GTSNPN, CDR2 SVGIG (reference sequence). V was pared by 0 bases and J by 1 base, with 6 bases between. CDR3 DNA sequence: TGTGCCTGGAGTGTGGTAGGGAACACTGAAGCTTTCTTT. It encodes CAWSVVGNTEAFF.

J is TRBJ2-3 and V is TRBV11-2; D is undetermined. The CDR3 extends over 15 amino acids. Germline V gene lookup returns CDR1 SGHAT and CDR2 FQNNGV. V lost 5 bases and J 0 bases, leaving 12 bases between the germline ends. The CDR3 loop reads CASSQIPGSTDTQYF. The DNA for the CDR3 is TGTGCCAGCAGCCAGATCCCCGGGAGCACAGATACGCAGTATTTT.

This clone turned up a few times. The chain carries TRBV6-6 and TRBJ1-2; D gene unclear. This CDR3 spans 13 amino acids. Trimming took 10 bases from V and 0 from J, leaving 12 bases between them. The germline gives CDR1 MNHNY, CDR2 SVGAGI (reference sequence). CDR3 in amino acids: CATWTETNYGYTF. Here the CDR3 DNA reads TGTGCCACATGGACGGAAACTAACTATGGCTACACCTTC.

V gene TRBV7-9 combines with J gene TRBJ2-5, with TRBD2 as a possible D gene (5 bases). The CDR3 runs to 13 residues. Germline CDR1 is SEHNR and CDR2 is FQNEAQ (reference sequence). The ends were cut back, 4 bases at V and 12 bases at J, with 18 bases in the middle. The CDR3 sequence is CASSYGELIEEYF. Here the CDR3 DNA reads TGTGCCAGCAGCTACGGGGAATTAATCGAGGAGTACTTC.

The chain recombines TRBV2 with TRBJ1-1, with 10 bases identical to TRBD1. Germline values: CDR1 SNHLY, CDR2 FYNNEI. The CDR3 runs to 14 residues. After removal of 4 bases from V and 5 bases from J, the junction contained 4 bases not matched to a gene. The CDR3 coding sequence is TGTGCCAGCAGTGGGACAGGGGGGATGACTGAAGCTTTCTTT. Protein: CASSGTGGMTEAFF.

This clone occurred a few times. CDR3 DNA sequence: TGTGCCAGCAGCTTAGGGCATTACCTCCACTTT. It specifies CASSLGHYLHF. The chain combines TRBV7-2 with TRBJ1-6; D remains unclear. V was trimmed by 1 base and J by 15 bases, leaving 7 bases between them. The CDR3 is 11 residues long. Germline V gives CDR1 SGHTA, CDR2 FQGNSA. Using reference TRBV7-2 and TRBJ1-6 for the parts outside the CDR3, the full variable domain is GAGVSQSPSNKVTEKGKDVELRCDPISGHTALYWYRQSLGQGLEFLIYFQGNSAPDKSGLPSDRFSAERTGGSVSTLTIQRTQQEDSAVYLCASSLGHYLHFGNGTRLTVT.

The V and J genes are TRBV7-9 and TRBJ1-2; 7 bases map to TRBD1. The V gene end was trimmed by 4 bases and the J gene end by 8 bases; junction bases not matched to a gene: 13. CDR1 and CDR2 (germline): SEHNR, FQNEAQ (reference sequence). The CDR3 has 15 residues. CDR3 nucleotide sequence: TGTGCCAGCAGCTCCCCGACAGGGAGGGGACTGGGCTACACCTTC. Translated: CASSSPTGRGLGYTF.

The chain couples TRBV28 to TRBJ1-2; possible D gene TRBD1, 5 bases. The germline CDR1 and CDR2 sequences are MDHEN and SYDVKM. CDR3 length equals 15 residues. V lost 2 bases and J 5 bases, leaving 15 bases between the germline ends. The CDR3, as DNA: TGTGCCAGCAGTTTAACCGGGGCGGACGGATATGGCTACACCTTC. Protein sequence: CASSLTGADGYGYTF.